These T cell receptor beta chains were read from a single sample in a study of CD8+ T cells in alopecia areata. TCRdb's table, derived via immunoSEQ multiplex PCR, lists solely in-frame clones and lacks some. The table lists roughly 60,000 clones, 40% to 50% of them singletons. The sequencing sample was made of NKG2D-low CD8+ T cells sorted from blood. The receptor source for this set is a human donor with alopecia areata. The CDR3 runs from the conserved cysteine through the conserved F or W. The order of the fields is D gene, V gene, clone size, J gene, CDR3 protein, CDR3 DNA. D genes are given only for firm matches. Clone size is stated in some rows and not others, as once, few, many or a class when expanded.

>.|TRBV7-8|few|TRBJ2-1
CASSITSSYNEQFF
TGTGCCAGCAGCATAACTAGCTCCTACAATGAGCAGTTCTTC
>.|TRBV29-1|few|TRBJ1-1
CSVPTGFGDTEAFF
TGCAGCGTACCCACAGGGTTTGGGGACACTGAAGCTTTCTTT
>.|TRBV5-1|.|TRBJ1-2
CASSLGTNYGYTF
TGCGCCAGCAGCCTCGGGACGAACTATGGCTACACCTTC
>TRBD1|TRBV14|.|TRBJ2-1
CASSPTGSSYNEQFF
TGTGCCAGCAGCCCGACAGGGTCTTCCTACAATGAGCAGTTCTTC
>TRBD1|TRBV2|.|TRBJ2-2
CAISEFTGGQNTGELFF
TGTGCCATCAGTGAGTTTACAGGGGGCCAGAACACCGGGGAGCTGTTTTTT
>TRBD1|TRBV28|few|TRBJ2-4
CASSPGQGAAIQYF
TGTGCCAGCAGTCCGGGACAGGGCGCCGCCATTCAGTACTTC
>.|TRBV5-1|few|TRBJ1-1
CASSAGVKNTEAFF
TGCGCCAGCTCGGCCGGGGTGAAGAACACTGAAGCTTTCTTT
>.|TRBV5-4|.|TRBJ2-2
CASSGGSGELFF
TGTGCCAGCAGTGGGGGTTCCGGGGAGCTGTTTTTT
>.|TRBV7-3|.|TRBJ2-7
CASSPDSDSYEQYF
TGTGCCAGCAGCCCGGACTCCGACTCCTACGAGCAGTACTTC
>TRBD2|TRBV7-8|.|TRBJ2-1
CASSDSGRPGDEQFF
TGTGCCAGCAGCGATAGCGGGAGGCCAGGGGATGAGCAGTTCTTC
>TRBD1|TRBV5-1|.|TRBJ2-1
CASSLEGGLYNEQFF
TGCGCCAGCAGCTTGGAAGGGGGCCTCTACAATGAGCAGTTCTTC
>.|TRBV7-9|.|TRBJ2-6
CASSPHRVQSGANVLTF
TGTGCCAGCAGCCCACACAGGGTCCAGTCTGGGGCCAACGTCCTGACTTTC
>.|TRBV7-6|.|TRBJ2-1
CASSIGTLSYNEQFF
TGTGCCAGCAGCATCGGGACACTCTCCTACAATGAGCAGTTCTTC
>TRBD2|TRBV4-1|many|TRBJ2-5
CASSHDRTSGTETQYF
TGCGCCAGCAGCCATGATAGGACTAGCGGGACAGAGACCCAGTACTTC
>.|TRBV29-1|.|TRBJ1-2
CSVELRYGYTF
TGCAGCGTTGAATTGCGCTATGGCTACACCTTC